This TCR beta chain was documented in a study of blood T cell repertoires in COVID-19. Study-wide context: Some COVID-19 samples were acute and others convalescent; all came from the United States, Italy and Spain.

The assay was immunoSEQ multiplex PCR, and TCRdb's table has in-frame clones only and misses some. The top ten clones hold roughly 4.5% of a sample with around 130,000 clones, around 85% of them seen once. The CDR3 is 16 residues long. Trimming removed 3 bases from V and 0 bases from J; junction bases left unmatched: 4. CDR1 and CDR2 (germline): SGHTA, FQGNSA. The gene calls are TRBV7-2 and TRBJ2-1; 8 nucleotides match TRBD1. This receptor was taken from a human donor in a cohort sampled during active COVID-19. Material for sequencing was peripheral blood. The CDR3 coding sequence is TGTGCCAGCAGCTTGGGGGACAGGAGCTCCTACAATGAGCAGTTCTTC. Amino acid sequence: CASSLGDRSSYNEQFF.